Included here is one T cell receptor (beta chain) sequence, with context. The sample belongs to a study of blood T cell repertoires in COVID-19. For the study at large: Acute and convalescent COVID-19 samples came from the United States, Italy and Spain.

In germline, CDR1 is SGHDT, CDR2 YYEEEE. Trimming cost V 0 bases and J 2 bases, with 9 bases left between them. The CDR3 covers 16 residues. Authors' methods: Reference gene primer amplification in the assay estimated nucleated cell counts. Method: immunoSEQ multiplex PCR; TCRdb's copy keeps in-frame clones and lacks some. D and trimming were read from the DNA, whereas the V and J calls and clone size are those reported in that table. Of over 200,000 clones listed, nearly 90% are singletons. The participants were between roughly 18 and 100 years old and came from under 25 US areas. The rearrangement uses TRBV5-6 and TRBJ1-6; D is perhaps TRBD1 (6 bases). The sequenced sample was PBMCs or T cells enriched from blood (not recorded which). The origin of this receptor is a man aged 25 to 40 who had recovered from COVID-19. CDR3 loop: CASSLGGGPYNSPLHF. The CDR3 coding sequence is TGTGCCAGCAGCTTGGGCGGGGGGCCCTATAATTCACCCCTCCACTTT.